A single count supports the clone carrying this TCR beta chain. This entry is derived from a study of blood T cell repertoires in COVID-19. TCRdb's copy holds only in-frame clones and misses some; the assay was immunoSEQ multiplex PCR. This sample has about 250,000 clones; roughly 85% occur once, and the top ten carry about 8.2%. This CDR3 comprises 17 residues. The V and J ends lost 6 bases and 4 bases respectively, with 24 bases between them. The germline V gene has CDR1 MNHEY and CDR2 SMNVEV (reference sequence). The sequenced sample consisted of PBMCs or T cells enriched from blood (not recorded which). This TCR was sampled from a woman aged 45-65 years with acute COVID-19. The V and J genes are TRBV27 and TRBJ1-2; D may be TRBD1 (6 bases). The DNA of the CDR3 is TGTGCCAGCAGACCTAACGGGGGGGGCTCCCTTCTCTATGGCTACACCTTC. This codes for CASRPNGGGSLLYGYTF.